The 5 T cell receptor beta chains listed next were all sequenced from one sample in a study of beta chain features in type 1 diabetes. Findings and limits, study-wide: TCRB CDR3 length was moderately but significantly reduced in all four CD4+ subsets of Type 1 diabetes patients.

No antigens are known for them. Every bit of the isolated RNA underwent reverse transcription, so sequencing read expressed TCRB transcripts. TCRdb's table, derived via immunoSEQ multiplex PCR, lists solely in-frame clones and lacks some. This table has under 850,000 clones, around an eighth appearing once. Sequencing was carried out using naive CD4+ T cells from blood. All receptors derive from a man aged 18 to 30 with type 1 diabetes.

The gene calls are TRBV18 and TRBJ1-1, with no clear D. The V gene lost 5 bases and the J gene lost 3 bases, with 19 bases spanning the gap. Germline V gives CDR1 KGHSH, CDR2 LQKENI. The CDR3 runs to 16 residues. The CDR3 spells CASSSTAGGGDTEAFF. The CDR3 DNA reads as TGTGCCAGCTCATCCACAGCGGGAGGCGGTGACACTGAAGCTTTCTTT. The variable domain in full, with the rest retrieved from reference TRBV18 and TRBJ1-1, is NAGVMQNPRHLVRRRGQEARLRCSPMKGHSHVYWYRQLPEEGLKFMVYLQKENIIDESGMPKERFSAEFPKEGPSILRIQQVVRGDSAAYFCASSSTAGGGDTEAFFGQGTRLTVV.

The chain recombines TRBV6-5 with TRBJ2-7, with TRBD2 matching over 8 bases. Losses at the gene ends were 6 bases for V and 2 bases for J; bases not matched to a gene: 3. The CDR3 extends over 13 amino acids. In germline, CDR1 is MNHEY, CDR2 SVGAGI. The CDR3 bases are TGTGCCAGCAGGCCGGGGGGGCCCTACGAGCAGTACTTC. Translating it yields CASRPGGPYEQYF.

There are a few counts of this clone. This chain joins TRBV7-2 and TRBJ1-6; D perhaps matches TRBD1 (5 bases). There are 14 residues in the CDR3. Looked up from germline, CDR1 is SGHTA and CDR2 is FQGNSA. V lost 3 bases, J lost 5 bases, and 8 bases lay in between. The CDR3 loop is CASSLEGNNSPLHF. CDR3 nucleotides: TGTGCCAGCAGCTTGGAGGGGAATAATTCACCCCTCCACTTT.

This clone came up a few times. The chain has TRBV9 and TRBJ2-1; 8 positions agree with TRBD1. The ends lost 0 bases at V and 3 bases at J; junction bases unmatched: 8. CDR3 length equals 17 residues. Germline V gene lookup returns CDR1 SGDLS and CDR2 YYNGEE. The CDR3 loop is CASSVEGRQGFYNEQFF. The CDR3 DNA is TGTGCCAGCAGCGTAGAGGGGAGACAGGGGTTCTACAATGAGCAGTTCTTC.

This clone was found a few times. V gene TRBV19 combines with J gene TRBJ2-5, with D maybe TRBD2 (5 bases). This CDR3 is 13 amino acids long. Germline V lookup: CDR1 LNHDA, CDR2 SQIVND (reference sequence). The V end was cut by 4 bases, the J end by 13 bases, with 19 bases between. The CDR3 DNA follows: TGTGCCAGTAGTACAACCGGGGAAGGGAAAATGTACTTC. This encodes CASSTTGEGKMYF.